One and the same sample provided the 22 T cell receptor beta chains below, sequenced in a study of blood T cells in healthy people across ages (dated by TCRdb to 2015 to 2017). The protocol used for the library was 5' RACE. TCRdb lists the instrument as Illumina HiSeq 2500. A second PCR of about 7 to 12 cycles was performed with a sample-barcoded 5' primer and a J-beta primer mix. In-frame beta chains were kept once TCRdb had trimmed the public reads at Q25 with fastp and called clones with MiXCR. All rows with the same CDR3 protein become a single entry with the most common DNA and genes. The sample table records 1.5 million to 2 million distinct CDR3 sequences; about 35% of these occur just once. The ten largest clones take up 11% of the sample. Input material: blood. These receptors were obtained from a woman aged 30 to 39 in good health.

This clonotype was picked up a small number of times. V usage is TRBV10-1 and J usage is TRBJ2-7; 9 nucleotides line up with TRBD2. V lost 2 bases and J lost 6; bases outside the gene matches: 5. CDR1 is WNHNN and CDR2 is SYGVQD in the germline V gene (reference sequence). The CDR3 extends over 14 amino acids. The CDR3 DNA is TGCGCCAGCAGTGAGAAACTGACTAGCGGCGAGCAGTACTTC. Its translation: CASSEKLTSGEQYF.

This clonotype was recorded a few times. The genes are TRBV20-1 and TRBJ1-5, with D possibly TRBD1 on 5 matching bases. Trimming cost V 3 bases and J 4 bases, with 19 bases left between them. Germline CDR1 and CDR2: DFQATT and SNEGSKA (reference sequence). The CDR3 is made up of 16 amino acids. The CDR3 nucleotides read TGCAGTGCTAGTTTTCCATCGGGGGGATTGAATCAGCCCCAGCATTTT. Protein product: CSASFPSGGLNQPQHF.

The chain recombines TRBV20-1 with TRBJ2-5; D not resolved. CDR1 is DFQATT, CDR2 SNEGSKA, per germline (reference sequence). V was clipped by 5 bases and J by 0 bases, with 16 bases between them. The CDR3 extends over 15 amino acids. The DNA of the CDR3 is TGCAGTGCTTCCCCTCCCGACTGGTACCAAGAGACCCAGTACTTC. Translating it yields CSASPPDWYQETQYF.

The gene calls are TRBV20-1 and TRBJ2-3, with a weak D call TRBD1 (6 bases). This CDR3 is 13 amino acids long. The germline CDR1 and CDR2 sequences are DFQATT and SNEGSKA (reference sequence). The V end lost 5 bases, the J end lost 5 bases, and 14 bases lay between the germline ends. CDR3 loop: CSAPKQGLDTQYF. Here the CDR3 DNA reads TGCAGTGCTCCAAAACAGGGTTTAGATACGCAGTATTTT.

CDR3 region: CSAISLAGGRYEQYF. In DNA, the CDR3 is TGCAGTGCTATTTCACTAGCGGGGGGGCGGTACGAGCAGTACTTC. The V and J genes are TRBV20-1 and TRBJ2-7; 13 bases are a match to TRBD2. The germline V gene has CDR1 DFQATT and CDR2 SNEGSKA (reference sequence). The ends lost 4 bases at V and 4 bases at J; junction bases unmatched: 7. The CDR3 contains 15 residues.

This chain joins TRBV6-6 and TRBJ1-5; 11 nucleotides align to TRBD1. CDR1 and CDR2 (germline): MNHNY, SVGAGI (reference sequence). The CDR3 extends over 15 amino acids. With V trimmed by 5 bases and J by 4 bases, 4 bases remained unmatched. CDR3 loop: CASSGQGAQNQPQHF. For the CDR3, the DNA is TGTGCCAGCAGTGGACAGGGGGCCCAAAATCAGCCCCAGCATTTT.

The chain links TRBV12-3 or TRBV12-4 to TRBJ1-5; D remains unclear. The CDR3 is 14 residues long. Trimming left V 3 bases short and J 3 bases short, with 9 bases between. The chain's CDR3 is CASSFGIFNQPQHF. The CDR3 nucleotides are TGTGCCAGCAGTTTCGGAATATTCAATCAGCCCCAGCATTTT.

This clonotype showed up just a few times. The chain recombines TRBV27 with TRBJ2-5; 10 bases map to TRBD1. V shed 5 bases, J shed 3 bases, and the junction held 9 bases outside the gene matches. The CDR3 has 16 amino acids. Germline CDR1 reads MNHEY; CDR2 reads SMNVEV (reference sequence). The chain's CDR3 is CASSLFPGQGKETQYF. The CDR3 coding sequence is TGTGCCAGCAGTCTATTCCCGGGACAGGGGAAAGAGACCCAGTACTTC.

The rearrangement joins TRBV20-1 to TRBJ1-5; no definite D call. The CDR3 runs to 12 residues. CDR1 is DFQATT and CDR2 is SNEGSKA in the germline V gene (reference sequence). Trimming pared 6 bases from V and 4 bases from J, leaving 10 bases between. The CDR3 region is CSATGENQPQHF. Here the CDR3 DNA reads TGCAGTGCAACCGGGGAAAATCAGCCCCAGCATTTT.

The sample holds a few counts of this clonotype. The V and J genes are TRBV20-1 and TRBJ2-1, with D perhaps TRBD1 (6 bases). Germline V lookup: CDR1 DFQATT, CDR2 SNEGSKA (reference sequence). There are 15 residues in the CDR3. V lost 0 bases, J lost 6 bases, and 15 bases lay in between. CDR3 protein: CSARDVSFRGNEQFF. The CDR3, as DNA: TGCAGTGCTAGAGATGTGAGTTTCAGGGGCAATGAGCAGTTCTTC.

Concerning this clonotype: An end of the junction does not agree with germline; a read error may underlie this. V usage is TRBV9 and J usage is TRBJ2-3; D is perhaps TRBD2 (6 bases). Germline V gene sequence: CDR1 SGDLS, CDR2 YYNGEE. The CDR3 is made up of 16 amino acids. CDR3 DNA sequence: TGTGCCAACAGCATGACGGCGGGGTCTAGCACAGATACGCAGTATTTT. The encoded protein is CANSMTAGSSTDTQYF.

The CDR3 sequence: CSVDSPWRYDEQFF. The CDR3 DNA reads as TGCAGCGTTGACTCGCCCTGGAGGTACGATGAGCAGTTCTTC. This chain uses TRBV29-1 with TRBJ2-1; TRBD2 might be the D (5 bases). This CDR3 region has 14 residues. V lost 3 bases and J lost 8, with 17 bases in between. The germline CDR1 and CDR2 sequences are SQVTM and ANQGSEA.

The gene calls are TRBV5-1 and TRBJ1-4, with D possibly being TRBD1 (6 bases). Germline CDR1 is SGHRS and CDR2 is YFSETQ. The CDR3 covers 16 residues. V lost 1 base, J lost 8 bases, and 18 bases lay in between. This CDR3 is CASSLTGSYLSEKLFF. The CDR3, as DNA: TGCGCCAGCAGCTTGACAGGGAGTTATCTGTCCGAAAAACTGTTTTTT. Full variable domain (remainder filled in from reference TRBV5-1 and TRBJ1-4): KAGVTQTPRYLIKTRGQQVTLSCSPISGHRSVSWYQQTPGQGLQFLFEYFSETQRNKGNFPGRFSGRQFSNSRSEMNVSTLELGDSALYLCASSLTGSYLSEKLFFGSGTQLSVL.

The chain carries TRBV3-1 and TRBJ1-4, with 11 bases lining up with TRBD1. Germline V gene sequence: CDR1 LGHDT, CDR2 YNNKEL (reference sequence). The J segment lost 7 bases and the V segment lost 2 bases, leaving 3 bases of the junction unmatched. The CDR3 length is 15 residues. CDR3 loop: CASSQPGTGGEKLFF. The CDR3 DNA is TGTGCCAGCAGCCAACCTGGGACAGGGGGTGAAAAACTGTTTTTT.

This clonotype has only a few counts. The chain carries TRBV7-3 and TRBJ2-3; no definite D call. This CDR3 has 16 amino acids. The germline V and J ends were trimmed by 1 base and 3 bases, with 14 bases remaining between them. Germline CDR1 is SGHTA and CDR2 is FQGTGA. The CDR3 DNA is TGTGCCAGCAGCTTAATGATATCTTCTGGTACAGATACGCAGTATTTT. It codes for CASSLMISSGTDTQYF.

The chain has TRBV30 and TRBJ2-1; D could derive from TRBD1 or TRBD2 (5 bases each). Germline lookup yields CDR1 GTSNPN and CDR2 SVGIG (reference sequence). V lost 0 bases, J lost 11 bases, and 8 bases lay in between. The CDR3 has 11 amino acids. The CDR3 is CAWSVGEQQFF. CDR3 coding DNA: TGTGCCTGGAGTGTGGGGGAACAGCAGTTCTTC.

The genes are TRBV2 and TRBJ2-1, with 7 positions matching TRBD2. The CDR3 contains 15 residues. J was trimmed by 5 bases and V by 5 bases; bases with no gene match: 9. Germline V gene data show CDR1 as SNHLY and CDR2 as FYNNEI. CDR3 sequence reads: CASSRSGISNNEQFF. The CDR3 coding sequence is TGTGCCAGCAGTAGAAGCGGGATTAGTAACAATGAGCAGTTCTTC. Supplemented by reference TRBV2 and TRBJ2-1, the full variable domain reads EPEVTQTPSHQVTQMGQEVILRCVPISNHLYFYWYRQILGQKVEFLVSFYNNEISEKSEIFDDQFSVERPDGSNFTLKIRSTKLEDSAMYFCASSRSGISNNEQFFGPGTRLTVL.

There are a few counts of this clonotype. The J gene is TRBJ2-3, the V gene TRBV10-2, with no clear D. The length of the CDR3 is 15 residues. The V and J ends lost 1 base and 1 base respectively, with 9 bases between them. Germline V CDR1 and CDR2: WSHSY, SAAADI. The CDR3 coding sequence is TGCGCCAGCAGTGAGTACTCGCCGGGCACAGATACGCAGTATTTT. The encoded protein is CASSEYSPGTDTQYF.

Comment on this clonotype: A much more abundant neighbour one base away suggests this may be a read error. The chain employs TRBV7-3 and TRBJ2-5; 12 bases align to TRBD1. V lost 8 bases and J lost 5; bases outside the gene matches: 15. Per the germline V gene, CDR1 is SGHTA and CDR2 is FQGTGA. The CDR3 covers 17 residues. CDR3 in DNA: TGTGCCAGCCGCCTCGGGACAGGGGGCACTTTACGGGAGACCCAGTACTTC. Translated, it gives CASRLGTGGTLRETQYF. Complete variable domain (other parts from reference TRBV7-3 and TRBJ2-5): GAGVSQTPSNKVTEKGKYVELRCDPISGHTALYWYRQSLGQGPEFLIYFQGTGAADDSGLPNDRFFAVRPEGSVSTLKIQRTERGDSAVYLCASRLGTGGTLRETQYFGPGTRLLVL.

This rearrangement joins TRBV6-1 to TRBJ2-1; D perhaps matches TRBD1 (6 bases). V lost 6 bases, J lost 0 bases, and 15 bases lay in between. Germline CDR1 reads MNHNS; CDR2 reads SASEGT. This CDR3 contains 16 residues. The CDR3 nucleotides are TGTGCCAGCAGACAGGGAACCCTCAGCTCCTACAATGAGCAGTTCTTC. This gives the protein CASRQGTLSSYNEQFF.

This clonotype was seen ten or more times. V and J are TRBV29-1 and TRBJ1-1; D is possibly TRBD1 (5 bases). In germline, CDR1 is SQVTM, CDR2 ANQGSEA. Trimming pared 5 bases from V and 6 bases from J, leaving 19 bases between. The CDR3 sequence is 14 residues long. CDR3 sequence reads: CSVLLLQGLAEAFF. The CDR3 nucleotides are TGCAGCGTTCTTCTTCTGCAGGGCCTCGCTGAAGCTTTCTTT.

This clonotype was seen only a few times. The genes are TRBV4-2 and TRBJ2-3, with 7 nucleotides matching TRBD1. The CDR3 loop spans 17 amino acids. Germline V gives CDR1 LGHNA, CDR2 YNFKEQ. The V gene end was trimmed by 0 bases and the J gene end by 3 bases; junction bases not matched to a gene: 9. CDR3 sequence: CASSQDGLRGRTDTQYF. CDR3 nucleotides: TGTGCCAGCAGCCAAGATGGGCTGAGGGGGCGGACAGATACGCAGTATTTT.